Detailed here is one T cell receptor beta chain. Its antigen is as yet unknown. TCRdb's copy holds only in-frame clones and misses some; the assay was immunoSEQ multiplex PCR. The data show over a million clones, more than 95% seen once. The entry originates in a study of shared clonotypes between healthy human individuals. The overall study: CD4 naive and memory got three plates each, CD8 naive two, CD8 memory one.

V lost 1 base and J lost 6, with 13 bases in between. This CDR3 region has 15 residues. Germline V gives CDR1 MGHRA, CDR2 YSYEKL. Broader study findings: Naive subsets, compared against memory subsets, generally had larger estimated richness values. Relative to clonotypes present in all four donors, those not shared had lower generation probabilities. Owing to a small donor count, the genetic and exposure-history diversity represented was limited.

The chain combines TRBV4-1 with TRBJ2-1; D unresolved. Input material: naive CD4+ T cells sorted from blood. The sample's subset: CD45RA+ positively selected. The sequence came from a man younger than 45 in good health. CDR3 in amino acids: CASSQVAYGRNEQFF. CDR3 in DNA: TGCGCCAGCAGCCAAGTGGCCTATGGACGCAATGAGCAGTTCTTC.